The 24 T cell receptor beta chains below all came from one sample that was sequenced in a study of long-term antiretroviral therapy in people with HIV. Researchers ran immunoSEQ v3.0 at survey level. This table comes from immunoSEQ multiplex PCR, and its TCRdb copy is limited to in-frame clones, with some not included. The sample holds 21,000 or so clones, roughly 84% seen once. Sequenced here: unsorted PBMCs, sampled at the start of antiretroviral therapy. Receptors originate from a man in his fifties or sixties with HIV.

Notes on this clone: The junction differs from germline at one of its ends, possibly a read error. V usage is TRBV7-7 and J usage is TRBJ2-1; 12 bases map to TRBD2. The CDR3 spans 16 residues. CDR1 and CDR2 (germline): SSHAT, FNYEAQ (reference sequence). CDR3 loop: CASSLGLAGGDNEQFF. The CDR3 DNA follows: TGTGCTAGCAGCTTAGGCCTAGCGGGAGGGGACAATGAGCAGTTCTTC. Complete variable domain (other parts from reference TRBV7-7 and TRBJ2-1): GAGVSQSPRYKVTKRGQDVTLRCDPISSHATLYWYQQALGQGPEFLTYFNYEAQPDKSGLPSDRFSAERPEGSISTLTIQRTEQRDSAMYRCASSLGLAGGDNEQFFGPGTRLTVL.

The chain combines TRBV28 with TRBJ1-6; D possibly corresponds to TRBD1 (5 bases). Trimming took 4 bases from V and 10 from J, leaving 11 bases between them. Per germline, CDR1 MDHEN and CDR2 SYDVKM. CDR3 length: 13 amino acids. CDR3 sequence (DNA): TGTGCCAGCAGTTCCAGGGAACCCTCACCCCTCCACTTT. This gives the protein CASSSREPSPLHF.

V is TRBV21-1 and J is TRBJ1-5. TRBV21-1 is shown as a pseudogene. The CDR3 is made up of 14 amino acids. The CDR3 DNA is TGTGCCAGCAGCACGAAGATATGCAATCAGCCCCAGCATTTT. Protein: CASSTKICNQPQHF.

DNA for the CDR3: TGTGCCAGTAAAACAGATCTTTACTCTGGAAACACCATATATTTT. Translating it yields CASKTDLYSGNTIYF. This chain connects TRBV19 to TRBJ1-3; D remains ambiguous. The CDR3 extends over 15 amino acids. The germline CDR1 and CDR2 sequences are LNHDA and SQIVND (reference sequence). V gave up 7 bases and J gave up 0 bases, with 13 bases separating them. Based on the CDR3 plus reference TRBV19 and TRBJ1-3, the full variable domain is DGGITQSPKYLFRKEGQNVTLSCEQNLNHDAMYWYRQDPGQGLRLIYYSQIVNDFQKGDIAEGYSVSREKKESFPLTVTSAQKNPTAFYLCASKTDLYSGNTIYFGEGSWLTVV.

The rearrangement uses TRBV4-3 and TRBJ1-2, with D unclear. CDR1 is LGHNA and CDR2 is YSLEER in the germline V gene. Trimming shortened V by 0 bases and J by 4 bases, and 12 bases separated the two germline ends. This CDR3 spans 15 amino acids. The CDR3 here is CASSQEKGGTYGYTF. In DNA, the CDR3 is TGCGCCAGCAGCCAAGAAAAAGGCGGAACCTATGGCTACACCTTC.

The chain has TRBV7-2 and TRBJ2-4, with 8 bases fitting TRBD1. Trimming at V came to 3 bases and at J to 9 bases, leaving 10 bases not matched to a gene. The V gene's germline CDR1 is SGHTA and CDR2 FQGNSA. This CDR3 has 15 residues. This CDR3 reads CASSLYVDRGGIQYF. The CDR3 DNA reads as TGTGCCAGCAGCTTGTACGTAGACAGGGGTGGCATTCAGTACTTC.

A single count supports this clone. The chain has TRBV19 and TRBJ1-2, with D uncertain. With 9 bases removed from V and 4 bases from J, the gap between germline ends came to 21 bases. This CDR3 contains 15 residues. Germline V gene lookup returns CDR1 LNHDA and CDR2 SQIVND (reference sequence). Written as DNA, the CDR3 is TGTGCCAGCACCCACTCCTTTTCGGCGCGCTATGGCTACACCTTC. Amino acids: CASTHSFSARYGYTF.

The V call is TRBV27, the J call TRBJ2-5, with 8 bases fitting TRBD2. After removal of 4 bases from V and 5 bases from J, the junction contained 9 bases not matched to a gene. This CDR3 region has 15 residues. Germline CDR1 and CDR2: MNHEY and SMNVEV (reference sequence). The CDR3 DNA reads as TGTGCCAGCAGTTCCCCGAATAGCGGGGCGGAGACCCAGTACTTC. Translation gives CASSSPNSGAETQYF.

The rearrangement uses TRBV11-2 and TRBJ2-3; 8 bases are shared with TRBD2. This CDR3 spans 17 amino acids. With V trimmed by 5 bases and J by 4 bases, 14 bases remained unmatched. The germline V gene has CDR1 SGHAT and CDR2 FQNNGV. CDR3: CASSVSGTGLSSDTQYF. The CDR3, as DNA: TGTGCCAGCAGCGTTAGCGGGACTGGACTCAGTTCAGATACGCAGTATTTT.

The CDR3 here is CASSLAGHNEQFF. The CDR3 DNA follows: TGTGCCAGCAGCTTAGCAGGGCACAATGAGCAGTTCTTC. The chain carries TRBV7-6 and TRBJ2-1; D gene uncertain. The CDR3 has 13 residues. Trimming took 0 bases from V and 5 from J, leaving 5 bases between them. Germline loops: CDR1 SGHVS, CDR2 FNYEAQ.

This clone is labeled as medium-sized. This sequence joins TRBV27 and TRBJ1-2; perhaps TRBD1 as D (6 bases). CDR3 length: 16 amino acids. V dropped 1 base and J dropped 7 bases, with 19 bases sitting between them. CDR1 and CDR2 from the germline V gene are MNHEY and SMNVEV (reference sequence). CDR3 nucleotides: TGTGCCAGCAGTTTATACGGACAGCTATTGTTAGCTGGCTACACCTTC. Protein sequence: CASSLYGQLLLAGYTF.

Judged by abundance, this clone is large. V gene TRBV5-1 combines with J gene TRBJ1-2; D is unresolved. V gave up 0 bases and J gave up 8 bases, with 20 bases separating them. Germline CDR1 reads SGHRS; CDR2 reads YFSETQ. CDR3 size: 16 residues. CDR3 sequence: CASSLDPGRRTEGYTF. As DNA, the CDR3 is TGCGCCAGCAGCTTGGACCCGGGCCGACGAACGGAAGGCTACACCTTC.

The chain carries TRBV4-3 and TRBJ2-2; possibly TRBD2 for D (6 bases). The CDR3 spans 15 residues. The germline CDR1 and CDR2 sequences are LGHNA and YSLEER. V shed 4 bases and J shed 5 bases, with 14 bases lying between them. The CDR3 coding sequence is TGCGCCAGCAGCCTGCGACTAGGGTTTACCGGGGAGCTGTTTTTT. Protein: CASSLRLGFTGELFF.

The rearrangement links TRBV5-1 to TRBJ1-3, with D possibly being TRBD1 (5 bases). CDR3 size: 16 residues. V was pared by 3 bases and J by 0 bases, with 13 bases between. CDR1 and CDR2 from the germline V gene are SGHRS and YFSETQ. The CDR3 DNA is TGCGCCAGCAGCTCGGCGCAGGGCCTCTCTGGAAACACCATATATTTT. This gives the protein CASSSAQGLSGNTIYF.

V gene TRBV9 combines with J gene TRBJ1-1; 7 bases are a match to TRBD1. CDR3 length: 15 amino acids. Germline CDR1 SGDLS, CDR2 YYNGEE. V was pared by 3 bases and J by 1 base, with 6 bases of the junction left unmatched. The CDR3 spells CASSGLDRPNTEAFF. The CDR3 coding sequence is TGTGCCAGCAGCGGTCTGGACAGGCCGAACACTGAAGCTTTCTTT.

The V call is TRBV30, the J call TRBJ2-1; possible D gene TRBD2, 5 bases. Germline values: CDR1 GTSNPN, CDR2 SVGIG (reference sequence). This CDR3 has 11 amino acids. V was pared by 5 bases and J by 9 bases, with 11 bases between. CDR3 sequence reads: CAWGLRVEQFF. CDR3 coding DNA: TGTGCCTGGGGACTTCGGGTTGAGCAGTTCTTC.

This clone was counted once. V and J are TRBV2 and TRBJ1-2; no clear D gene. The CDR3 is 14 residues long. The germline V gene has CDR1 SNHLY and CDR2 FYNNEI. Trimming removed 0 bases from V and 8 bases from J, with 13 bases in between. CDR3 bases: TGTGCCAGCAGTGAAGCGCTTACAGCCCACGGCTACACCTTC. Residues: CASSEALTAHGYTF.

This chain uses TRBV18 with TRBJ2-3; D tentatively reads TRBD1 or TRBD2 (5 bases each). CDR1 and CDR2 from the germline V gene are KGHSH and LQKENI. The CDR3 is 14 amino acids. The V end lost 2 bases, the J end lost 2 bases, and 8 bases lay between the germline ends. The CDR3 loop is CASSPGTDTDTQYF. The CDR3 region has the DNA TGTGCCAGCTCACCAGGGACGGACACAGATACGCAGTATTTT.

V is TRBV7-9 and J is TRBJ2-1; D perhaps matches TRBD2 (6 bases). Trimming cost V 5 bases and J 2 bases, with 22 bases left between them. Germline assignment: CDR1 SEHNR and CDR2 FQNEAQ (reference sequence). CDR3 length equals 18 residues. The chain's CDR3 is CASSPGDGKRRTYNEQFF. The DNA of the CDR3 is TGTGCCAGCAGCCCGGGAGATGGGAAGCGTCGAACCTACAATGAGCAGTTCTTC. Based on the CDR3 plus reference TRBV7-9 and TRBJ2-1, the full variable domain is DTGVSQNPRHKITKRGQNVTFRCDPISEHNRLYWYRQTLGQGPEFLTYFQNEAQLEKSRLLSDRFSAERPKGSFSTLEIQRTEQGDSAMYLCASSPGDGKRRTYNEQFFGPGTRLTVL.

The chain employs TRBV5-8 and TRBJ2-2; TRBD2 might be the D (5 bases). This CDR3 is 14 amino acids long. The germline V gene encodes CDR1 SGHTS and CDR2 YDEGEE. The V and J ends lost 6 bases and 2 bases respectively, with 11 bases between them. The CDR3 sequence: CASIGRTNTGELFF. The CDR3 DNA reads TGTGCCAGCATTGGCAGGACTAACACCGGGGAGCTGTTTTTT.

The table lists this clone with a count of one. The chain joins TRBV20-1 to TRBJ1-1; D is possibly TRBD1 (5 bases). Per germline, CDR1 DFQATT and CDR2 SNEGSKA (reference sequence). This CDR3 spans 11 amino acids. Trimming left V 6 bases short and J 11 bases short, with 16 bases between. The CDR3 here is CSAQEGLEAFF. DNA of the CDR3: TGCAGTGCGCAGGAGGGGTTGGAGGCTTTCTTT.

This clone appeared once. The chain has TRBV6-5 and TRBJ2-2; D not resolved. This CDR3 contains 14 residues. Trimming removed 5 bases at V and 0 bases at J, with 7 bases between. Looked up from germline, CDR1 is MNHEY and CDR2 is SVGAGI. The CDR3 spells CASSTNTNTGELFF. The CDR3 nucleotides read TGTGCCAGCAGTACGAACACGAACACCGGGGAGCTGTTTTTT.

CDR3 bases: TGCGCCAGCAGCCAAGATTCCGTGAACACTGAAGCTTTCTTT. Protein: CASSQDSVNTEAFF. The rearrangement links TRBV4-3 to TRBJ1-1; D is unclear. The germline CDR1 and CDR2 sequences are LGHNA and YSLEER. V lost 0 bases and J lost 0, with 5 bases in between. This CDR3 has 14 residues.

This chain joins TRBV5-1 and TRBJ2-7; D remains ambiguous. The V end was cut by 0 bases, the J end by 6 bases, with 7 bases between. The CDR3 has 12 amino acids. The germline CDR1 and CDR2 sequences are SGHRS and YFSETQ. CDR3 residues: CASSLVDGEQYF. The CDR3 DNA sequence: TGCGCCAGCAGCTTGGTGGACGGCGAGCAGTACTTC. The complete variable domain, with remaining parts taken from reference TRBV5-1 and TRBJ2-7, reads KAGVTQTPRYLIKTRGQQVTLSCSPISGHRSVSWYQQTPGQGLQFLFEYFSETQRNKGNFPGRFSGRQFSNSRSEMNVSTLELGDSALYLCASSLVDGEQYFGPGTRLTVT.